This note documents a single TCR beta chain sequence. Its target antigen remains unknown. No per-base quality is available; no much larger clone lies one base away. This specimen comes from a study of identical twins (dated by TCRdb to about 2016). For context, the study as a whole: To test whether fetal clonotypes persist, this study deep-sequenced TCR alpha and beta repertoires from monozygotic twins, from unrelated adults of various ages, and from cord blood. Replicate twin experiments were performed at different times using different library preparation protocols to rule out contamination.

Overall results and qualifications from the work: Recombination models systematically underestimated out-of-frame TCR alpha sharing in monozygotic twins but agreed with sharing between unrelated individuals. Conclusions relied on cross-sectional statistical analysis, since the same donors could not be followed over many years. Invariant T cells such as MAIT and iNKT could partly confound zero-insertion analyses, though diverse VJ usage argued against this for most clonotypes. Abundant cord blood beta clonotypes carried fewer insertions; young adult naive repertoires showed a weaker similar trend, while memory repertoires showed none. Out-of-frame TCR alpha sequences shared between twins showed an excess of low generation-probability sequences compared with coincidental sharing between unrelated individuals. In beta out-of-frame sequences, excess twin sharing was weaker, because having fewer shared sequences lowered the signal-to-noise ratio.

Only healthy Caucasian donors were included. The twin cohort comprised three pairs of female monozygotic twins, all aged roughly 18 to 30 years. Positive isolation kits from Invitrogen were used to isolate CD4+ and CD8+ T cell populations. The CDR3 covers 14 residues, taking in both the cysteine and the phenylalanine. Only the CDR3 region is kept as DNA, spanning 42 bases read in frame from base 1. V is clipped by 5 bases and J by 0 bases, and the sequence between their germline boundaries is 14 bases long. Based on the germline V gene (reference sequence), the CDR1 and CDR2 sequences are DFQATT and SNEGSKA. The protocol used for the library was 5' RACE. The data were produced on an Illumina HiSeq 2000. Template switching added a universal primer binding site, and the final cDNA carried a unique molecular identifier that allowed TCR cDNA molecules to be counted accurately. Specific primers in the conserved constant-segment region were used to synthesize first-strand cDNA for the TCR alpha and beta chains. Each cDNA library was double barcoded, with a SMART-Mk sample barcode plus Illumina barcodes, to control for contamination. TruSeq adapter sequences, together with Illumina sample barcodes, were added in two successive PCR steps. Sequencing of the TCR alpha and beta cDNA libraries was done on the Illumina HiSeq platform using custom primers. On the study's bioinformatics: Unique molecular identifiers were extracted from raw reads with MiGEC, and CDR3 positions were determined with MiXCR. For each individual, recombination models were inferred using an EM algorithm with the repgenHMM and IGoR tools. The tcR package in R was used for shared clonotype analysis, with sharing normalized by the product of cloneset sizes. Out-of-frame nonproductive sequences were analyzed to study raw recombination free of thymic and clonal selection effects. The raw public data were reprocessed by TCRdb itself: fastp quality trimming at Q25, MiXCR clonotype calling, in-frame beta chains only. Identical CDR3 proteins give one entry, which carries the most common genes and DNA. TCRdb, rather than the study authors, made the V and J calls. For this sample there are hundreds of thousands of distinct CDR3 sequences; approximately 24% appear just once. The ten most abundant clones make up about 2.9% of the sample.

Separately, the same data were catalogued under a study of T cells expressing NK-cell markers. Drawing on the second study: TCR beta-chain repertoires were profiled in sorted CD3+CD56+NKG2C+, CD3+CD56+NKG2C- and CD3+CD56-NKG2C+ T-cell subsets from about 8 donors. Seven of the eight sequenced donors were HCMV-seropositive and one was HCMV-seronegative. In several experiments an anti-gammadeltaTCR antibody was added to restrict sorting to alphabetaTCR-expressing T cells. In six donors, the dominant CD3+CD56+NKG2C+ clonotypes were among the top 10 CD8+ clonotypes and accounted for about 1.0-7.5% of CD8+ T cells. Those dominant clonotypes were again the most abundant among CD3+CD56-NKG2C+ cells in a few donors, at about 28.3-60.1%. Whether the expanded NKG2C-expressing T cell clones were specific for HCMV antigens was left unclear. All eight donors whose samples were sequenced were randomly selected healthy volunteers, three of them men and five women. To determine HCMV serostatus, a commercial ELISA kit was used to detect HCMV-specific IgG in serum. MIGEC was used to demultiplex reads and group reads by UMI, and MiTCR was used to assemble and quantify clonotypes. To exclude erroneous sequences, any TCR cDNA sequence not supported by at least two reads was discarded. The tcR package was used for downstream repertoire analysis, and clonotypes were matched across fractions by CDR3 nucleotide sequence plus V segment. VDJmatch was used to annotate antigen specificity against VDJdb, with one amino acid substitution in CDR3 permitted.

The rearranged segments are TRBV20-1 and TRBJ2-7; matching of 5 bases hints at TRBD1 as the D gene. Sequencing was performed on CD4+ T cells sorted from blood. The TCR sequence derives from a woman in her late teens or twenties in good health. For the CDR3, the sequence is CSAGASHISYEQYF. DNA sequence: TGCAGTGCTGGGGCTTCTCACATCTCCTACGAGCAGTACTTC.